This TCR beta chain comes out of a study of cytomegalovirus exposure and HLA in healthy donors. Assay used: immunoSEQ multiplex PCR; TCRdb lists only in-frame clones, some missing. The sample contains about 240,000 clones, 70% to 90% of which appear only once. Trimming left V 6 bases short and J 0 bases short, with 15 bases between. Germline assignment: CDR1 LNHDA and CDR2 SQIVND (reference sequence). The CDR3 sequence is 16 residues long. The material sequenced was PBMCs. The chain has TRBV19 and TRBJ1-5; D uncertain. The receptor's source is a woman aged 25 to 45 in good health and CMV-seropositive. The CDR3, as DNA: TGTGCCAGTAGCTTAACCCCGGTGTATAGCAATCAGCCCCAGCATTTT. Residues: CASSLTPVYSNQPQHF.